The rows below give T cell receptor beta chains drawn from one sample of a study of shared clonotypes between healthy human individuals. Assay: immunoSEQ multiplex PCR; the TCRdb copy retains only in-frame clones and omits some. The sample includes approximately 2,200,000 clones, roughly 91% of them seen just once. The sample taken for sequencing was naive CD8+ T cells from PBMCs. The receptors shown here come from a young man in good health. Some clones in this sample may be carry-over from other donors' samples. The CDR3 runs from the conserved cysteine through the conserved F or W. Each record gives: V gene, D gene, J gene, CDR3 length, CDR3 DNA, CDR3 protein. The D gene is left open where the match is weak.

TRBV5-6	TRBD1	TRBJ1-4	15	TGTGCCAGCAGCTCTCGGACAGGGGTTAATGAAAAACTGTTTTTT	CASSSRTGVNEKLFF
TRBV11-3	-	TRBJ2-7	14	TGTGCCAGCAGCTCCCGACTCCTCCCCTACGAGCAGTACTTC	CASSSRLLPYEQYF
TRBV11-2	-	TRBJ1-3	14	TGTGCCCCCATTGGGGAACAGGCCAGTGGCACCATATATTTT	CAPIGEQASGTIYF
TRBV9	-	TRBJ1-3	15	TGTGCCAGCAGCGTAGAGGGTGCAACTGGAAACACCATATATTTT	CASSVEGATGNTIYF
TRBV27	-	TRBJ1-4	16	TGTGCCAGCAGTTTATCAATTGGGGACCGTAATGAAAAACTGTTTTTT	CASSLSIGDRNEKLFF
TRBV2	-	TRBJ1-1	12	TGTGCCAGCAGGTCTCACGGGGATGACGCTTTCTTT	CASRSHGDDAFF
TRBV7-9	TRBD1	TRBJ2-7	12	TGTGCCAGCAGCCTAGACAGGGCGAAGCAGTACTTC	CASSLDRAKQYF
TRBV4-1	TRBD2	TRBJ2-1	17	TGCGCCAGCAGCCAAGGACGGCTAGCGGGAGTCTACAATGAGCAGTTCTTC	CASSQGRLAGVYNEQFF
TRBV9	-	TRBJ2-6	18	TGTGCCAGCAGCGTAGGGGGGGCACTCTATGCCGGGGCCAACGTCCTGACTTTC	CASSVGGALYAGANVLTF
TRBV28	TRBD1	TRBJ2-4	17	TGTGCCAGCAGTTCTTTAGTGGCAGACAGGGGGCTGAACATTCAGTACTTC	CASSSLVADRGLNIQYF
TRBV5-1	-	TRBJ1-1	15	TGCGCCAGCAGTCTTTGGGTAACAGGGAACACTGAAGCTTTCTTT	CASSLWVTGNTEAFF
TRBV7-6	TRBD1	TRBJ1-1	15	TGTGCCAGCAGCTTAGGGGCAGGGGGAGGAACTGAAGCTTTCTTT	CASSLGAGGGTEAFF
TRBV5-1	-	TRBJ2-5	13	TGCGCCAGCAGCTTGTGGCAGACCCAGACCCAGTACTTC	CASSLWQTQTQYF
TRBV4-2	-	TRBJ2-7	15	TGTGCCAGCAGCCAAGATTTGGACGGAGCCTACGAGCAGTACTTC	CASSQDLDGAYEQYF
TRBV9	TRBD1	TRBJ1-1	15	TGTGCCAGCAGTGATATCAGGGGGCTGAACACTGAAGCTTTCTTT	CASSDIRGLNTEAFF
TRBV7-6	TRBD1	TRBJ2-7	15	TGTGCCAGCAGCTTAAACCCGGGACAGACCGACGAGCAGTACTTC	CASSLNPGQTDEQYF
TRBV4-1	TRBD2	TRBJ2-1	19	TGCGCCAGCAGCCAAGATGAGGCGGGAGGGCGACTCGCCCCCAATGAGCAGTTCTTC	CASSQDEAGGRLAPNEQFF